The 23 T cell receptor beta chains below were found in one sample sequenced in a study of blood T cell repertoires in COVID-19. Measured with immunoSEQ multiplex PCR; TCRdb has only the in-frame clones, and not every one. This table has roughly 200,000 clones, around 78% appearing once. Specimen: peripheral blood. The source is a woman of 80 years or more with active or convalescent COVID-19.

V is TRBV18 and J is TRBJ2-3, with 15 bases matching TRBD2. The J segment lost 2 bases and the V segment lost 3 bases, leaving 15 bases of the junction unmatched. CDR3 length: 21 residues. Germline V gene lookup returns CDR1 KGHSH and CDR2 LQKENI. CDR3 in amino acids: CASSPYRTSGGAGLFTDTQYF. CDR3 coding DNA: TGTGCCAGCTCACCCTATAGGACTAGCGGGGGGGCCGGATTGTTCACAGATACGCAGTATTTT.

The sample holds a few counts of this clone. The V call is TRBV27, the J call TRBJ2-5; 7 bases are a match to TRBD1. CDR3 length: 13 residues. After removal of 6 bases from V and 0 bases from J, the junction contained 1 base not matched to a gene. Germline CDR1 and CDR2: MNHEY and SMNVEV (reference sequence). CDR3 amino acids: CASRTGYQETQYF. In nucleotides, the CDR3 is TGTGCCAGCAGGACAGGGTACCAAGAGACCCAGTACTTC.

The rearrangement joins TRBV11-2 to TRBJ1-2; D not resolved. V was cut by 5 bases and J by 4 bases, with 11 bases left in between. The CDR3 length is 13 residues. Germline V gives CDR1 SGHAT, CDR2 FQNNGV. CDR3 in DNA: TGTGCCAGCAGCCAAACGGCGGGCTATGGCTACACCTTC. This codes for CASSQTAGYGYTF.

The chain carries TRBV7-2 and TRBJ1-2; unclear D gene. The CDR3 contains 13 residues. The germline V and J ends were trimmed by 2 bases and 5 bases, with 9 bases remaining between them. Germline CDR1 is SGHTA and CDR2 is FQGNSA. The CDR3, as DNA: TGTGCCAGCAGCTTAAACAGCGGATATGGCTACACCTTC. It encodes CASSLNSGYGYTF.

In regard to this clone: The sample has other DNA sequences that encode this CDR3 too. The CDR3 region is CASSLVPSGGGTDTQYF. For the CDR3, the DNA is TGCGCCAGCAGCTTGGTTCCTAGCGGAGGTGGGACAGATACGCAGTATTTT. This chain uses TRBV5-1 with TRBJ2-3; 7 bases are a match to TRBD2. The ends lost 0 bases at V and 3 bases at J; junction bases unmatched: 10. This CDR3 has 17 amino acids. Germline V gene sequence: CDR1 SGHRS, CDR2 YFSETQ.

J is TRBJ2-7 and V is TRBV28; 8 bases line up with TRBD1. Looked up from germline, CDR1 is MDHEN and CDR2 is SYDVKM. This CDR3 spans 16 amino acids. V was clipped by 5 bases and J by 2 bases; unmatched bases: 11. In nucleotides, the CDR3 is TGTGCCAGCAGTATCGACAGGGGATGGTCCGCCTACGAGCAGTACTTC. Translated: CASSIDRGWSAYEQYF.

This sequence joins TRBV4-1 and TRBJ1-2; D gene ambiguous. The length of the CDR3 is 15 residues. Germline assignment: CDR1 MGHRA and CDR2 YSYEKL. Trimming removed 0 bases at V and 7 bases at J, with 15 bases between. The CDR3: CASSQENTGLSGYTF. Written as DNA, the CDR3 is TGCGCCAGCAGCCAAGAAAACACTGGGCTGTCTGGCTACACCTTC.

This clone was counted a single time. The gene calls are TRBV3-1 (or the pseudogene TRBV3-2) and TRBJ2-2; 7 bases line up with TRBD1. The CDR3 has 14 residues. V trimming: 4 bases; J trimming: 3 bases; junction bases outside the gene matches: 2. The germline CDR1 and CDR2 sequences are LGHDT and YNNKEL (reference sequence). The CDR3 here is CASSPTGYTGELFF. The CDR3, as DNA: TGTGCCAGCAGCCCGACAGGGTACACCGGGGAGCTGTTTTTT.

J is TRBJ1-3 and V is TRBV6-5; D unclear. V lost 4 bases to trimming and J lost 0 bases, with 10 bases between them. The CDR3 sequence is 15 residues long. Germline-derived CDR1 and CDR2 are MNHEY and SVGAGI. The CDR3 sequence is CASSSWLLSGNTIYF. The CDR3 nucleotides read TGTGCCAGCAGTTCATGGCTCCTCTCTGGAAACACCATATATTTT.

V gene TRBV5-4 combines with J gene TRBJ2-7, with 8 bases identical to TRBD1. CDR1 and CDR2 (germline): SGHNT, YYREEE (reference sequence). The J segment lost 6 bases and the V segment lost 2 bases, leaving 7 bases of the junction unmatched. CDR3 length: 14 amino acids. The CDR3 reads CASSFPWTGSEQYF. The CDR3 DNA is TGTGCCAGCAGCTTTCCTTGGACAGGGTCCGAGCAGTACTTC.

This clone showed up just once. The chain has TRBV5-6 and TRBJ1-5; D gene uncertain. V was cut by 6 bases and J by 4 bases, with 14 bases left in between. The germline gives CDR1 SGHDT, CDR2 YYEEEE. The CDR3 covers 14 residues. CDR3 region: CASTNRGGNQPQHF. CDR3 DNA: TGTGCCAGCACCAACCGGGGTGGGAATCAGCCCCAGCATTTT.

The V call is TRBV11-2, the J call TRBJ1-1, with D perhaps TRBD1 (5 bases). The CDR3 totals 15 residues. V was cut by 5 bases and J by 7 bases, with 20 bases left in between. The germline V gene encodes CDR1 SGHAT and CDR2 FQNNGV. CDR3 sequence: CASSETAGLAFEAFF. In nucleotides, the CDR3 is TGTGCCAGCAGCGAAACCGCGGGACTGGCCTTTGAAGCTTTCTTT.

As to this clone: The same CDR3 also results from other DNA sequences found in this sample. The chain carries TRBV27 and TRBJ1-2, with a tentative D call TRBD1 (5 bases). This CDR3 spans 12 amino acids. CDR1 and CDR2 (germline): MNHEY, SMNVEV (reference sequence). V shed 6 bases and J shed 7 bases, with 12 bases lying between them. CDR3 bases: TGTGCCAGCAGGGGTCAGGGCGGTGGCTACACCTTC. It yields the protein CASRGQGGGYTF.

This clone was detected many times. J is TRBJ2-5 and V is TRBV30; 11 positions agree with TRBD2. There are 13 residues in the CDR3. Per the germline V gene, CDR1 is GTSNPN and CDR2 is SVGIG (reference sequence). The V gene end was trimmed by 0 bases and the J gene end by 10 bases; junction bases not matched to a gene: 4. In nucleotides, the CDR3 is TGTGCCTGGAGTGTAACTAGCGGGGGCGGCCAGTACTTC. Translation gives CAWSVTSGGGQYF.

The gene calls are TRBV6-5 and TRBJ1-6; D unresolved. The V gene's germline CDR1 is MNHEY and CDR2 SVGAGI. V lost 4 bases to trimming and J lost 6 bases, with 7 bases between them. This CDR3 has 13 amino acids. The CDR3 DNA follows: TGTGCCAGCAGTTCAGTTCCTAATTCACCCCTCCACTTT. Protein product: CASSSVPNSPLHF.

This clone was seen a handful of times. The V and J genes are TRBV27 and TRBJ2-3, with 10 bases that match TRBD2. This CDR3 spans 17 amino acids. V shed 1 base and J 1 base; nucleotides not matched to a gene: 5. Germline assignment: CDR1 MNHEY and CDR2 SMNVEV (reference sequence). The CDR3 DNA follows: TGTGCCAGCAGTTTATGGGCTAGCGGGGGCCGCACAGATACGCAGTATTTT. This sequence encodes CASSLWASGGRTDTQYF.

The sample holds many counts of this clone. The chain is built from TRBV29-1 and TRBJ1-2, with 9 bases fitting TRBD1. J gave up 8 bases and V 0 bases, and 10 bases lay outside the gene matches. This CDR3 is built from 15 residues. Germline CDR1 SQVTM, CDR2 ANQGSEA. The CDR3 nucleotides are TGCAGCGTTGAAGATCCAGGGACAGGGAGTTTGGGCTACACCTTC. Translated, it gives CSVEDPGTGSLGYTF.

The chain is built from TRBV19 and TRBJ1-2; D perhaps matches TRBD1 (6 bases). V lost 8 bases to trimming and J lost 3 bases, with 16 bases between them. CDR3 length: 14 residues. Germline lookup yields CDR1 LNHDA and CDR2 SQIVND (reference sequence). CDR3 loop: CASGLGGAHYGYTF. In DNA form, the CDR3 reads TGTGCCAGTGGACTTGGGGGGGCGCACTATGGCTACACCTTC.

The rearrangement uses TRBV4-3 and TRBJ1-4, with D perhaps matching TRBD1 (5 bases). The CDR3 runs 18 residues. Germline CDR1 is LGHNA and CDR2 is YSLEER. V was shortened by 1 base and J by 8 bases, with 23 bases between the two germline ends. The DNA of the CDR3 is TGCGCCAGCAGCCAAGGATTTCTTTCCGGGGGGGTGAGGGAAAAACTGTTTTTT. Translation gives CASSQGFLSGGVREKLFF.

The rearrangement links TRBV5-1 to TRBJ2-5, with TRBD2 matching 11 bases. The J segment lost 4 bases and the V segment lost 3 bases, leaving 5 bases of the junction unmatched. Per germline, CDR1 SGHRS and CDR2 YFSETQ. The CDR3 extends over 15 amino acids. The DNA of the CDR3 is TGCGCCAGCAGCTCTTCTAGCGGGGGGTCAGAGACCCAGTACTTC. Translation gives CASSSSSGGSETQYF. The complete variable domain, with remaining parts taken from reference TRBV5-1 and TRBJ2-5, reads KAGVTQTPRYLIKTRGQQVTLSCSPISGHRSVSWYQQTPGQGLQFLFEYFSETQRNKGNFPGRFSGRQFSNSRSEMNVSTLELGDSALYLCASSSSSGGSETQYFGPGTRLLVL.

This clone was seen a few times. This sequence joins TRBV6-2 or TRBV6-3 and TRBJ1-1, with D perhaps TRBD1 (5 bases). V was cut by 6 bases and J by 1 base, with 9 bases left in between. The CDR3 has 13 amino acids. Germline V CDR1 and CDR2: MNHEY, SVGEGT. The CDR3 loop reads CASSLQGNTEAFF. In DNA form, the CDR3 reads TGTGCCAGCAGCCTTCAGGGGAACACTGAAGCTTTCTTT.

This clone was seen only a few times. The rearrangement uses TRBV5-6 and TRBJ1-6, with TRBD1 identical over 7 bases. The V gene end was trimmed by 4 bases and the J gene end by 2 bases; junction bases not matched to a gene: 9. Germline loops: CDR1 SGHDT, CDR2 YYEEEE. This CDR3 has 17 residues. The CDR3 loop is CASSAGAGTAYNSPLHF. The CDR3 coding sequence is TGTGCCAGCAGCGCTGGGGCGGGGACAGCCTATAATTCACCCCTCCACTTT.

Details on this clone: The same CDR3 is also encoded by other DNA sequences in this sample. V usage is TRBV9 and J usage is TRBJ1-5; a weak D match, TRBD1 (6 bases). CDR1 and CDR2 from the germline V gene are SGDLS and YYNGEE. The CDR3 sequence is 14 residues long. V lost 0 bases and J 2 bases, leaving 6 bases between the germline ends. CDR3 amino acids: CASSVGQGNQPQHF. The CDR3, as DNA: TGTGCCAGCAGCGTAGGACAGGGCAATCAGCCCCAGCATTTT. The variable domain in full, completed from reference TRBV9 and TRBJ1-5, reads DSGVTQTPKHLITATGQRVTLRCSPRSGDLSVYWYQQSLDQGLQFLIQYYNGEERAKGNILERFSAQQFPDLHSELNLSSLELGDSALYFCASSVGQGNQPQHFGDGTRLSIL.